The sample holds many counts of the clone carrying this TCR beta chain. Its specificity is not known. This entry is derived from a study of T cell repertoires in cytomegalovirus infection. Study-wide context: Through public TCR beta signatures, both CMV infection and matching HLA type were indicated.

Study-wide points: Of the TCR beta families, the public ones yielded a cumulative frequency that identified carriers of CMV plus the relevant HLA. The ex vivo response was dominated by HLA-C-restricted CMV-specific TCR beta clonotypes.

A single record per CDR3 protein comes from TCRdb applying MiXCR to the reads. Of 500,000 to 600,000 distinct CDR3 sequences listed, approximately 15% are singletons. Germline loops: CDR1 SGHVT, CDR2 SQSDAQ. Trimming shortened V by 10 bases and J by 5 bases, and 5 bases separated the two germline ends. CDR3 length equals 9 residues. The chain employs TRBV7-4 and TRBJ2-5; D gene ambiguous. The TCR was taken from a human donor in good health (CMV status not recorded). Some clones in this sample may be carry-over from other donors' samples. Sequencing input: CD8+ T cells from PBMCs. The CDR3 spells CATRETQYF. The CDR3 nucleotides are TGTGCCACCCGGGAGACCCAGTACTTC.